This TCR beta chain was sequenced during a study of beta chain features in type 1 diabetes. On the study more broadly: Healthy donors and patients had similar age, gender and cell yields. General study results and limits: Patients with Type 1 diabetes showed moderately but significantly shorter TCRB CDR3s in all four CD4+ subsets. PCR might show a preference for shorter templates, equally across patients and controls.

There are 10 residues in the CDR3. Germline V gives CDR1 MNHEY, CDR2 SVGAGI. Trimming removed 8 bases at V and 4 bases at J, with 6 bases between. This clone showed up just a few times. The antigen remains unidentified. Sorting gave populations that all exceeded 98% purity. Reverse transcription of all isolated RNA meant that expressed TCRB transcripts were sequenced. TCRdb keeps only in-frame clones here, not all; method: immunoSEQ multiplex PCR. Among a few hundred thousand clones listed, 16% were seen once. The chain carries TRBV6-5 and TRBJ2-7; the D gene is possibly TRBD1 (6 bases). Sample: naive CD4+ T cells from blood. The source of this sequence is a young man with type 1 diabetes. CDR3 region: CASGQYEQYF. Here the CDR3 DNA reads TGTGCCAGCGGACAGTACGAGCAGTACTTC.